The 9 T cell receptor beta chains listed next were all sequenced from one sample in a study of identical twins. One entry per CDR3 protein, called by TCRdb with MiXCR from the 5' RACE reads. The sample lists roughly 630,000 distinct CDR3 sequences; roughly 7.2% were seen once. These same data were also listed under a study on yellow fever vaccine responses in identical twins.

The sample taken for sequencing was PBMCs. The origin of the receptors is a woman between 18 and 29 years old in good health.

At least ten counts were recorded for this clonotype. The chain uses TRBV29-1 and TRBJ2-7; D not certain. The CDR3 runs 15 residues. Germline CDR1 and CDR2: SQVTM and ANQGSEA. V lost 0 bases and J 1 base, leaving 13 bases between the germline ends. CDR3 bases: TGCAGCGTTGAAGATAACCGGAATCCGTCCTACGAGCAGTACTTC. This sequence encodes CSVEDNRNPSYEQYF.

This clonotype has a count of ten or more. V gene TRBV5-5 combines with J gene TRBJ2-7; D is possibly TRBD1 (6 bases). The CDR3 is 14 residues long. The germline gives CDR1 SGHKS, CDR2 YYEKEE (reference sequence). Trimming stripped 5 bases from V and 2 bases from J, with 14 bases between. The CDR3 spells CASSRPGQPYEQYF. CDR3 nucleotide sequence: TGTGCCAGCAGTAGACCGGGACAACCCTACGAGCAGTACTTC. The entire variable domain, with the rest obtained from reference TRBV5-5 and TRBJ2-7, is as follows: DAGVTQSPTHLIKTRGQQVTLRCSPISGHKSVSWYQQVLGQGPQFIFQYYEKEERGRGNFPDRFSARQFPNYSSELNVNALLLGDSALYLCASSRPGQPYEQYFGPGTRLTVT.

A few counts support this clonotype. The chain recombines TRBV9 with TRBJ2-3; D may correspond to TRBD1 or TRBD2 (5 bases each). In germline, CDR1 is SGDLS, CDR2 YYNGEE. CDR3 size: 17 residues. V lost 0 bases and J lost 1, with 15 bases in between. CDR3 region: CASSVAARRGGTDTQYF. CDR3 nucleotide sequence: TGTGCCAGCAGCGTAGCGGCCCGTCGAGGGGGCACAGATACGCAGTATTTT.

This clonotype has ten or more counts. This chain joins TRBV5-1 and TRBJ2-7; D is perhaps TRBD1 or TRBD2 (5 bases each). Germline CDR1 reads SGHRS; CDR2 reads YFSETQ. The CDR3 has 13 amino acids. Between the trimmed V and J ends, which lost 0 bases and 3 bases, there was a span of 7 bases. The CDR3 protein is CASSLGGDYEQYV. The DNA for the CDR3 is TGCGCCAGCAGCTTGGGAGGGGACTACGAGCAGTACGTC.

This clonotype has a count of ten or more. V usage is TRBV7-9 and J usage is TRBJ2-7; 7 positions match TRBD2. J lost 3 bases, V lost 6 bases, and 11 bases had no gene match. Germline CDR1 and CDR2: SEHNR and FQNEAQ (reference sequence). The CDR3 extends over 15 amino acids. Here the CDR3 reads CASSSLAGVFYEQYF. The CDR3 DNA follows: TGTGCCAGCAGTTCCCTTGCGGGGGTTTTCTACGAGCAGTACTTC.

There are a few counts of this clonotype. The chain employs TRBV2 and TRBJ2-1; D not resolved. The V gene lost 2 bases and the J gene lost 6 bases, with 8 bases spanning the gap. This CDR3 contains 13 residues. Germline-derived CDR1 and CDR2 are SNHLY and FYNNEI. The CDR3 sequence is CASSESEVNEQFF. The CDR3 nucleotides are TGTGCCAGCAGTGAATCTGAAGTCAATGAGCAGTTCTTC.

This clonotype was seen only a few times. V is TRBV20-1 and J is TRBJ1-1, with D tentatively TRBD1 (5 bases). The CDR3 has 13 residues. V lost 3 bases to trimming and J lost 5 bases, with 13 bases between them. Germline CDR1 DFQATT, CDR2 SNEGSKA (reference sequence). CDR3 in amino acids: CSARNTGGTEAFF. The CDR3 bases are TGCAGTGCTAGGAATACTGGGGGAACTGAAGCTTTCTTT.

This clonotype has more than one count but fewer than ten. The V call is TRBV6-5, the J call TRBJ2-1; D call uncertain. Looked up from germline, CDR1 is MNHEY and CDR2 is SVGAGI. V was clipped by 5 bases and J by 4 bases, with 9 bases between them. The CDR3 has 13 amino acids. In DNA, the CDR3 is TGTGCCAGCAGTCACCAAGGATACAATGAGCAGTTCTTC. Translated: CASSHQGYNEQFF.

The chain is built from TRBV6-5 and TRBJ2-3; 7 positions match TRBD2. Germline V gene data show CDR1 as MNHEY and CDR2 as SVGAGI. J lost 2 bases, V lost 2 bases, and 4 bases had no gene match. The CDR3 has 15 amino acids. The CDR3 is CASSYGGGVTDTQYF. In nucleotides, the CDR3 is TGTGCCAGCAGTTACGGCGGGGGAGTCACAGATACGCAGTATTTT.